The rows below give T cell receptor beta chains drawn from one sample of a study of PD-L1 blockade in urothelial cancer. Profiled with immunoSEQ multiplex PCR; TCRdb holds only in-frame clones, not every one. The data show approximately 100,000 clones, roughly 84% seen once. The input for sequencing was PBMCs, taken around atezolizumab (anti-PD-L1) treatment. These receptor sequences come from a man aged 50 to 59 with urothelial cancer. CDR3s include the opening cysteine and the closing phenylalanine or tryptophan. Fields, in order: D gene, clone size, V gene, J gene, CDR3 length, CDR3 protein, CDR3 DNA. D genes are given only for firm matches. Clone size appears in some rows only: once, few, many, or a class for an expanded clone.

d_gene: -; abundance: -; v_gene: TRBV6-5; j_gene: TRBJ1-2; len: 15; CDR3aa: CASSSRGGSNYGYTF; CDR3nt: TGTGCCAGCAGTTCTCGGGGGGGAAGTAACTATGGCTACACCTTC
d_gene: -; abundance: few; v_gene: TRBV19; j_gene: TRBJ1-1; len: 15; CDR3aa: CASSISRGRRTEAFF; CDR3nt: TGTGCCAGTAGTATCTCTCGGGGAAGAAGGACTGAAGCTTTCTTT
d_gene: -; abundance: -; v_gene: TRBV10-3; j_gene: TRBJ1-1; len: 14; CDR3aa: CAISEGNENTEAFF; CDR3nt: TGTGCCATCAGTGAGGGCAACGAGAACACTGAAGCTTTCTTT
d_gene: TRBD1; abundance: -; v_gene: TRBV5-1; j_gene: TRBJ1-2; len: 12; CDR3aa: CASSVGQGGYTF; CDR3nt: TGCGCCAGCAGCGTGGGACAGGGTGGCTACACCTTC
d_gene: TRBD2; abundance: -; v_gene: TRBV28; j_gene: TRBJ2-1; len: 14; CDR3aa: CASMTREIMDEQFF; CDR3nt: TGTGCCAGCATGACGCGGGAGATAATGGATGAGCAGTTCTTC
d_gene: -; abundance: -; v_gene: TRBV18; j_gene: TRBJ2-5; len: 15; CDR3aa: CASSLTTGFQETQYF; CDR3nt: TGTGCCAGCTCCCTTACAACAGGGTTCCAAGAGACCCAGTACTTC
d_gene: -; abundance: -; v_gene: TRBV9; j_gene: TRBJ2-3; len: 15; CDR3aa: CASSVGTLNTDTQYF; CDR3nt: TGTGCCAGCAGCGTCGGGACTTTGAACACAGATACGCAGTATTTT
d_gene: -; abundance: -; v_gene: TRBV27; j_gene: TRBJ2-7; len: 13; CDR3aa: CASSSRDKYEQYF; CDR3nt: TGTGCCAGCAGTTCCCGGGACAAATACGAGCAGTACTTC
d_gene: -; abundance: few; v_gene: TRBV7-6; j_gene: TRBJ1-2; len: 12; CDR3aa: CASSLVRGGYTF; CDR3nt: TGTGCCAGCAGCTTAGTTCGGGGAGGCTACACCTTC
d_gene: -; abundance: -; v_gene: TRBV5-8; j_gene: TRBJ2-2; len: 14; CDR3aa: CASSSGTNTGELFF; CDR3nt: TGTGCCAGCAGCTCGGGGACGAACACCGGGGAGCTGTTTTTT
d_gene: TRBD2; abundance: -; v_gene: TRBV5-1; j_gene: TRBJ2-7; len: 16; CDR3aa: CASSLRGGTSSHEQYF; CDR3nt: TGCGCCAGCAGCTTGCGTGGGGGGACTAGTTCCCACGAGCAGTACTTC
d_gene: -; abundance: -; v_gene: TRBV19; j_gene: TRBJ2-2; len: 14; CDR3aa: CASSKGLGAGELFF; CDR3nt: TGTGCCAGTAGTAAAGGACTTGGTGCCGGGGAGCTGTTTTTT
d_gene: TRBD1; abundance: -; v_gene: TRBV28; j_gene: TRBJ1-2; len: 14; CDR3aa: CASSLTGARYGYTF; CDR3nt: TGTGCCAGCAGTTTGACAGGGGCGAGGTATGGCTACACCTTC
d_gene: -; abundance: -; v_gene: TRBV5-8; j_gene: TRBJ2-3; len: 15; CDR3aa: CASHRGEANTDTQYF; CDR3nt: TGTGCCAGCCACCGGGGTGAGGCAAACACAGATACGCAGTATTTT
d_gene: TRBD2; abundance: -; v_gene: TRBV5-1; j_gene: TRBJ2-2; len: 16; CDR3aa: CASSELAGTNTGELFF; CDR3nt: TGCGCCAGCAGCGAATTAGCGGGGACGAACACCGGGGAGCTGTTTTTT
d_gene: TRBD1; abundance: -; v_gene: TRBV28; j_gene: TRBJ2-2; len: 16; CDR3aa: CASSLWGTANTGELFF; CDR3nt: TGTGCCAGCAGTTTATGGGGGACAGCCAACACCGGGGAGCTGTTTTTT
d_gene: TRBD2; abundance: -; v_gene: TRBV7-9; j_gene: TRBJ2-1; len: 15; CDR3aa: CASSQGLAGVTEQFF; CDR3nt: TGTGCCAGCAGCCAGGGACTAGCGGGAGTCACTGAGCAGTTCTTC
d_gene: TRBD2; abundance: -; v_gene: TRBV6-5; j_gene: TRBJ2-7; len: 14; CDR3aa: CASRRAGEGSEQYF; CDR3nt: TGTGCCAGCAGGAGAGCGGGAGAAGGAAGCGAGCAGTACTTC
d_gene: TRBD2; abundance: -; v_gene: TRBV9; j_gene: TRBJ2-3; len: 16; CDR3aa: CASTDNRAGVTDTQYF; CDR3nt: TGTGCCAGCACCGATAACAGAGCGGGAGTAACAGATACGCAGTATTTT
d_gene: TRBD2; abundance: -; v_gene: TRBV9; j_gene: TRBJ2-1; len: 16; CDR3aa: CASSVGSTSAYNEQFF; CDR3nt: TGTGCCAGCAGCGTAGGTTCGACTAGCGCTTACAATGAGCAGTTCTTC
d_gene: -; abundance: -; v_gene: TRBV5-1; j_gene: TRBJ2-4; len: 12; CDR3aa: CASAGSENIQYF; CDR3nt: TGCGCCAGCGCGGGATCGGAAAACATTCAGTACTTC
d_gene: TRBD2; abundance: -; v_gene: TRBV5-1; j_gene: TRBJ2-7; len: 14; CDR3aa: CASSLDLREAEQYF; CDR3nt: TGCGCCAGCAGCTTGGATCTGCGGGAGGCCGAGCAGTACTTC
d_gene: TRBD2; abundance: -; v_gene: TRBV18; j_gene: TRBJ2-5; len: 14; CDR3aa: CASSPLAGEETQYF; CDR3nt: TGTGCCAGCTCACCCCTAGCGGGAGAGGAGACCCAGTACTTC
d_gene: -; abundance: -; v_gene: TRBV19; j_gene: TRBJ2-3; len: 13; CDR3aa: CASSRAGTDTQYF; CDR3nt: TGTGCCAGTAGTAGGGCAGGCACAGATACGCAGTATTTT
d_gene: -; abundance: -; v_gene: TRBV6-1; j_gene: TRBJ2-7; len: 15; CDR3aa: CASSDRSQVSYEQYF; CDR3nt: TGTGCCAGCAGTGATCGGTCTCAGGTTTCCTACGAGCAGTACTTC
d_gene: TRBD1; abundance: -; v_gene: TRBV5-6; j_gene: TRBJ1-4; len: 15; CDR3aa: CASSFTGGENEKLFF; CDR3nt: TGTGCCAGCAGCTTTACAGGGGGCGAGAATGAAAAACTGTTTTTT
d_gene: TRBD1; abundance: -; v_gene: TRBV28; j_gene: TRBJ1-5; len: 18; CDR3aa: CASSLLTGGPYSNQPQHF; CDR3nt: TGTGCCAGCAGTTTGTTGACAGGGGGCCCTTATAGCAATCAGCCCCAGCATTTT
d_gene: TRBD1; abundance: -; v_gene: TRBV6-5; j_gene: TRBJ2-4; len: 15; CDR3aa: CASSRTQGAKNIQYF; CDR3nt: TGTGCCAGCAGCCGAACACAGGGGGCCAAAAACATTCAGTACTTC
d_gene: TRBD2; abundance: -; v_gene: TRBV27; j_gene: TRBJ2-1; len: 12; CDR3aa: CASSLGGNEQFF; CDR3nt: TGTGCCAGCAGCCTGGGGGGGAATGAGCAGTTCTTC
d_gene: TRBD1; abundance: once; v_gene: TRBV19; j_gene: TRBJ1-6; len: 13; CDR3aa: CASRTGFNSPLHF; CDR3nt: TGTGCCTCACGGACAGGGTTTAATTCACCCCTCCACTTT
d_gene: -; abundance: -; v_gene: TRBV10-2; j_gene: TRBJ2-2; len: 12; CDR3aa: CASRRSTGELFF; CDR3nt: TGCGCCAGCAGGAGGAGCACCGGGGAGCTGTTTTTT
d_gene: -; abundance: -; v_gene: TRBV9; j_gene: TRBJ2-1; len: 14; CDR3aa: CASSVEGDHNEQFF; CDR3nt: TGTGCCAGCAGCGTAGAGGGGGACCACAATGAGCAGTTCTTC
d_gene: -; abundance: -; v_gene: TRBV9; j_gene: TRBJ2-1; len: 16; CDR3aa: CASSAPRSAFHNEQFF; CDR3nt: TGTGCCAGCAGCGCCCCTCGTTCTGCGTTCCACAATGAGCAGTTCTTC
d_gene: TRBD2; abundance: -; v_gene: TRBV5-1; j_gene: TRBJ2-2; len: 19; CDR3aa: CASSLDFFAGGRATGELFF; CDR3nt: TGCGCCAGCAGCTTGGATTTCTTCGCTGGCGGGAGAGCCACCGGGGAGCTGTTTTTT
d_gene: TRBD1; abundance: -; v_gene: TRBV2; j_gene: TRBJ2-6; len: 17; CDR3aa: CASRYRGSLSGANVLTF; CDR3nt: TGTGCCAGCAGATACAGGGGGTCCCTCTCTGGGGCCAACGTCCTGACTTTC
d_gene: -; abundance: -; v_gene: TRBV10-3; j_gene: TRBJ1-6; len: 15; CDR3aa: CAISESTGSTSPLHF; CDR3nt: TGTGCCATCAGTGAGTCTACAGGTAGCACTTCACCCCTCCACTTT
d_gene: TRBD1; abundance: -; v_gene: TRBV19; j_gene: TRBJ1-2; len: 14; CDR3aa: CASSNRGQGRGYTF; CDR3nt: TGTGCCAGTAGTAATCGGGGACAGGGAAGGGGCTACACCTTC
d_gene: TRBD2; abundance: -; v_gene: TRBV7-2; j_gene: TRBJ2-7; len: 16; CDR3aa: CASSLGLAGGTNEQYF; CDR3nt: TGTGCCAGCAGCTTAGGACTAGCGGGAGGAACTAACGAGCAGTACTTC
d_gene: TRBD1; abundance: -; v_gene: TRBV5-1; j_gene: TRBJ2-3; len: 14; CDR3aa: CASSFDRVVDTQYF; CDR3nt: TGCGCCAGCAGCTTTGACAGGGTTGTAGATACGCAGTATTTT
d_gene: TRBD1; abundance: -; v_gene: TRBV18; j_gene: TRBJ1-1; len: 15; CDR3aa: CASSLDRGGGTEAFF; CDR3nt: TGTGCCAGCTCACTCGACAGGGGAGGTGGCACTGAAGCTTTCTTT
d_gene: TRBD2; abundance: -; v_gene: TRBV11-1; j_gene: TRBJ2-1; len: 14; CDR3aa: CASSLRGRDNEQFF; CDR3nt: TGTGCCAGCAGCTTACGGGGGAGGGACAATGAGCAGTTCTTC
d_gene: TRBD1; abundance: -; v_gene: TRBV5-5; j_gene: TRBJ2-5; len: 15; CDR3aa: CASSLLGGSQETQYF; CDR3nt: TGTGCCAGCAGCTTGTTAGGGGGCTCACAAGAGACCCAGTACTTC
d_gene: -; abundance: -; v_gene: TRBV28; j_gene: TRBJ1-2; len: 13; CDR3aa: CASRMQSLGGYTF; CDR3nt: TGTGCCAGCAGAATGCAGAGTCTCGGGGGCTACACCTTC
d_gene: -; abundance: -; v_gene: TRBV6-1; j_gene: TRBJ2-5; len: 17; CDR3aa: CASSEALFGGDQETQYF; CDR3nt: TGTGCCAGCAGTGAAGCGCTTTTCGGGGGAGACCAAGAGACCCAGTACTTC
d_gene: TRBD2; abundance: once; v_gene: TRBV6-1; j_gene: TRBJ2-3; len: 16; CDR3aa: CASSGLAGGGTDTQYF; CDR3nt: TGTGCCAGCAGTGGACTAGCGGGAGGGGGGACAGATACGCAGTATTTT
d_gene: -; abundance: -; v_gene: TRBV7-2; j_gene: TRBJ2-7; len: 15; CDR3aa: CASRLEQASSYEQYF; CDR3nt: TGTGCCTCCCGCCTTGAGCAGGCAAGCTCCTACGAGCAGTACTTC
d_gene: -; abundance: once; v_gene: TRBV25-1; j_gene: TRBJ2-5; len: 14; CDR3aa: CASSDFGQQETQYF; CDR3nt: TGTGCCAGCAGTGATTTTGGGCAGCAAGAGACCCAGTACTTC
d_gene: -; abundance: -; v_gene: TRBV25-1; j_gene: TRBJ1-1; len: 16; CDR3aa: CASRSGWGSMNTEAFF; CDR3nt: TGTGCCAGCAGATCAGGATGGGGCAGTATGAACACTGAAGCTTTCTTT
d_gene: -; abundance: -; v_gene: TRBV7-2; j_gene: TRBJ1-2; len: 17; CDR3aa: CASSYDSLQPLNYGYTF; CDR3nt: TGTGCCAGCAGCTACGACAGCCTTCAGCCACTTAACTATGGCTACACCTTC
d_gene: -; abundance: -; v_gene: TRBV7-2; j_gene: TRBJ1-1; len: 14; CDR3aa: CASSPQGGGTEAFF; CDR3nt: TGTGCCAGCAGCCCACAAGGGGGTGGGACTGAAGCTTTCTTT
d_gene: TRBD2; abundance: -; v_gene: TRBV30; j_gene: TRBJ2-5; len: 15; CDR3aa: CAWAAPGGSWETQYF; CDR3nt: TGTGCCTGGGCCGCCCCCGGCGGGAGTTGGGAGACCCAGTACTTC
d_gene: -; abundance: -; v_gene: TRBV18; j_gene: TRBJ2-2; len: 15; CDR3aa: CASSLRALNTGELFF; CDR3nt: TGTGCCAGCTCACTGCGGGCGCTAAACACCGGGGAGCTGTTTTTT
d_gene: -; abundance: -; v_gene: TRBV14; j_gene: TRBJ2-2; len: 16; CDR3aa: CASSQAPTKNTGELFF; CDR3nt: TGTGCTAGCAGCCAAGCCCCGACAAAGAACACCGGGGAGCTGTTTTTT
d_gene: -; abundance: once; v_gene: TRBV18; j_gene: TRBJ1-1; len: 15; CDR3aa: CASSPQPTSNTEAFF; CDR3nt: TGTGCCAGCTCACCACAGCCGACTTCGAACACTGAAGCTTTCTTT
d_gene: -; abundance: -; v_gene: TRBV25-1; j_gene: TRBJ2-3; len: 14; CDR3aa: CASSDRGLTDTQYF; CDR3nt: TGTGCCAGCAGTGACAGGGGCCTCACAGATACGCAGTATTTT